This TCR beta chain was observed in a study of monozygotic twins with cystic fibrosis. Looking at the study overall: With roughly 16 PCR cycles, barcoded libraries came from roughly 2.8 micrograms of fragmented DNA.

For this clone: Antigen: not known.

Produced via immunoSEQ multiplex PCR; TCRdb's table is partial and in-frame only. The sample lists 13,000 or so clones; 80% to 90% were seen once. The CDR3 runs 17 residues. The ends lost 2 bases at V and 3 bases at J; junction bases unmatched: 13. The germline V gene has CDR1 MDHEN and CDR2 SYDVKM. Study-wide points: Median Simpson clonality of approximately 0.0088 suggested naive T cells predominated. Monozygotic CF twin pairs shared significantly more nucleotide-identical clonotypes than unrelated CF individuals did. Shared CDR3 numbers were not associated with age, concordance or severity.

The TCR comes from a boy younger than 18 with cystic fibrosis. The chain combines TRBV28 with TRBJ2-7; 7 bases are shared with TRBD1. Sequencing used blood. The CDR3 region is CASSLEVSVGQDYEQYF. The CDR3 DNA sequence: TGTGCCAGCAGTTTAGAGGTCTCTGTAGGACAGGACTACGAGCAGTACTTC.